A selection of T cell receptor beta chains follows, all from one sample in a study of spatial heterogeneity in lung cancer. TCRdb analysed the 5' RACE reads with MiXCR anew, one entry per CDR3 protein. The sample has some 41,000 distinct CDR3 sequences, 22% seen once. The starting material was PBMCs, obtained at follow-up. These TCRs come from a female donor with early-stage non-small cell lung cancer. Each CDR3 is given without its conserved first and last residue.

TRBV5-1 ASSPEGFLNEQF
TRBV5-1 ASSLGREEGNT
TRBV5-1 ASSTTGRGANVLT
TRBV6-2/TRBV6-3 ASSYDSLAQY
TRBV5-6 ASSLASGREQF
TRBV7-2 ASLTVSSYNEQF
TRBV12-3/TRBV12-4 ASSVSSSTDTQY
TRBV29-1 SVEGRAKGTQY
TRBV18 ASSPRAENTEAF
TRBV6-5 ASRERQGGYGYT
TRBV18 ASSPHPPLSYNEQF
TRBV7-9 ASTPGKSTDTQY
TRBV30 AWSVMRETQY
TRBV7-6 ASSPRAGIGYEQY
TRBV7-9 ASSPVNRQFGYGYT
TRBV5-4 ASSLLGNQPQH
TRBV15 ATGRGNNEKLF
TRBV18 ASSRSRGVNQDTQY
TRBV7-2 ASSPLLAGISYEQY
TRBV20-1 SARKAGVGETQY
TRBV5-5 ASRREQGVAEAF
TRBV5-4 ASSSSSYEQY
TRBV20-1 SVRGLDSGDYEQY
TRBV29-1 SVGTVNTDTQY
TRBV7-6 ASSFGQGNQPQH
TRBV7-9 ASSLNGAGNTIY
TRBV5-1 ASSMGQGAFTEAF
TRBV9 ASARSSGNYEQY
TRBV27 ASSSPGGAGASYEQY
TRBV19 ASSMTVSNQPQH
TRBV9 ASSVGLAGVPDTQY
TRBV19 ASSIGTMNTEAF
TRBV20-1 SAHGLRGAGTEAF
TRBV5-5 ASSWGPTSGNTIY
TRBV30 AWTGDRTGYGYT
TRBV7-3 ASSLTGGRYNEQF
TRBV12-5 ASGLTYADTQY
TRBV7-8 ASSPRVSAPLH
TRBV12-3/TRBV12-4 ASSLTSLQPQH
TRBV7-3 ASSPRRTGTGELF
TRBV7-2 ASSPVGTDTQY
TRBV7-2 ASSSTGDYYNEQF
TRBV15 ATSRTGQANSPLH
TRBV7-3 ASSLTGVFGSEQF
TRBV14 ASSRSSGYYGYT
TRBV4-2 ASSQEWSSGNTIY
TRBV3-1 ASSQDGLGRRETQY
TRBV27 ASRKQEANYGYT
TRBV5-4 ASSEPGLGYNEQF
TRBV2 ANPARESRETQY
TRBV5-1 ASSSNPGNTEAF
TRBV20-1 SAHSGQGAGYGYT
TRBV9 ASSVTPTSTDTQY
TRBV20-1 SARGGGVGF
TRBV7-3 ASSSPPPDTQY
TRBV30 AWSLAGGVETQY
TRBV5-1 ASRARVMNEQY
TRBV24-1 ATSDSWGSTDTQY